This TCR beta chain was documented in a study of T cell responses to AZD1222 COVID-19 vaccine. Study-wide results and limits: Two AZD1222 doses significantly raised spike-specific TCR breadth and depth over controls. Among those given AZD1222, only five or six were seropositive at baseline. Close to half of all spike-specific TCRs reportedly target regions of the variants that are unmutated. Donors, mostly white British, included more females; clonal diversity was possibly underestimated.

After removal of 4 bases from V and 5 bases from J, the junction contained 8 bases not matched to a gene. Germline loops: CDR1 LGHNA, CDR2 YNFKEQ. The CDR3 sequence is 16 residues long. Worth noting for this clone: Antigen specificity is unknown.

Measured with immunoSEQ multiplex PCR; TCRdb has only the in-frame clones, and not every one. The data contain around 150,000 clones, roughly 80% of them singletons. The input for sequencing was peripheral blood, taken on day 0 of AZD1222 vaccination. The receptor's source is an adult in good health. The chain carries TRBV4-2 and TRBJ2-1; 10 positions match TRBD1. The CDR3 region has the DNA TGTGCCAGCAGCCCACCCGGACAGGGGGGGAACAATGAGCAGTTCTTC. Encoded protein: CASSPPGQGGNNEQFF.